The clone carrying this T cell receptor (beta chain) was observed a few times. Central memory, naive, regulatory and stem cell-like memory CD4+ cells were sorted by CD45RO/CCR7/CD25/CD127/CD95/CD27. Purity exceeding 95% was reached by all sorted populations. Every bit of the isolated RNA underwent reverse transcription, so sequencing read expressed TCRB transcripts. Some clones are missing from TCRdb's copy, which holds only in-frame ones; the method was immunoSEQ multiplex PCR. The data contain about 330,000 clones, roughly 11% of them singletons. The sample comes from a study of beta chain features in type 1 diabetes. In the study overall: Sorted cells from all samples, numbering 95 million to 140 million, were examined.

This clonotype was obtained from a woman in her 30s in good health. The sequenced sample consisted of naive CD4+ T cells from blood.

The CDR3 sequence: CAWSGGEGNQPQHF. The CDR3 nucleotides are TGTGCCTGGAGCGGTGGTGAGGGTAATCAGCCCCAGCATTTT. This chain uses TRBV30 with TRBJ1-5; D uncertain. V was cut by 3 bases and J by 4 bases, with 13 bases left in between. There are 14 residues in the CDR3. In germline, CDR1 is GTSNPN, CDR2 SVGIG (reference sequence).